This T cell receptor beta chain was recorded in a study of cytomegalovirus exposure and HLA in healthy donors. Notes on the study in general: The productive fraction for most TCR beta V segments was about 87% or about 30% in an earlier analysis. Among CMV-associated TCR beta chains, most appeared HLA-restricted in a later analysis. Rates of TCR association differed by HLA locus in a later analysis, with DRB1 highest and HLA-C lowest.

The CDR3 sequence is 15 residues long. The J segment lost 4 bases and the V segment lost 6 bases, leaving 5 bases of the junction unmatched. Germline lookup yields CDR1 MDHEN and CDR2 SYDVKM. In the case of this clone: Its antigen is not known.

It was with 60 Vbeta and 13 Jbeta primers that the PCR ran. In the study's own analysis: An analysis performed later counted roughly 79 million unique TCR beta chains (approximately 12 million of them shared). The repertoire was sequenced with immunoSEQ multiplex PCR; TCRdb's copy has only in-frame clones and lacks some. D and trimming were read from the DNA, whereas the V and J calls and clone size are those reported in that table. The sample has about 130,000 clones, 77% seen once. The material sequenced was PBMCs. This receptor was identified in a man younger than 45 in good health and CMV-seronegative. The chain is built from TRBV28 and TRBJ2-7; 14 bases fit TRBD2. CDR3 in amino acids: CASRGGTSGSYEQYF. The CDR3, as DNA: TGTGCCAGCAGGGGGGGGACTAGCGGGAGTTACGAGCAGTACTTC.